These T cell receptor beta chains were read from a single sample in a study of identical twins. TCRdb processed the 5' RACE reads anew with MiXCR; each CDR3 protein has one entry. Of 350,000 to 450,000 distinct CDR3 sequences detected, about a fifth appear once; the ten largest clones hold around 10%. Sequences were obtained from naive T cells sorted from blood. The source is a man aged 45-65 years in good health. Both conserved end residues are part of each CDR3. Fields, in order: V gene, D gene, J gene, clone size, CDR3 protein, CDR3 DNA. A D gene is named only where the DNA matches it firmly. The size entry is marked missing in some rows and otherwise reads once, few, many or a size class.

TRBV4-3	TRBD1	TRBJ2-2	few	CASSQDRTGTGELFF	TGCGCCAGCAGCCAAGACAGGACAGGGACCGGGGAGCTGTTTTTT
TRBV29-1	NA	TRBJ2-2	NA	CSASEGRNTGELFF	TGCAGCGCCAGCGAGGGCCGGAACACCGGGGAGCTGTTTTTT
TRBV20-1	NA	TRBJ1-2	many	CSASRDDRGYTF	TGCAGTGCTAGTAGGGATGACAGAGGCTACACCTTC
TRBV5-5	NA	TRBJ2-2	few	CASRPQGTNTGELFF	TGTGCCAGCAGACCCCAAGGAACGAACACCGGGGAGCTGTTTTTT
TRBV14	NA	TRBJ2-3	NA	CASSQMGRGSFTDTQYF	TGTGCCAGCAGCCAAATGGGACGGGGATCATTCACAGATACGCAGTATTTT
TRBV20-1	NA	TRBJ1-5	NA	CSAAVVGSNQPQHF	TGCAGTGCTGCCGTTGTGGGTAGCAATCAGCCCCAGCATTTT
TRBV9	NA	TRBJ1-3	few	CASSVGSPPDRSGNTIYF	TGTGCCAGCAGCGTAGGAAGTCCCCCAGACCGCTCTGGAAACACCATATATTTT
TRBV6-5	TRBD2	TRBJ2-1	NA	CASSYFPSGDNEQFF	TGTGCCAGCAGTTACTTCCCTAGCGGGGACAATGAGCAGTTCTTC
TRBV4-3	NA	TRBJ2-3	NA	CASSQDREGALTDTQYF	TGCGCCAGCAGCCAAGATAGGGAGGGGGCCCTCACAGATACGCAGTATTTT
TRBV12-3/TRBV12-4	NA	TRBJ2-5	few	CASSLLATSETQYF	TGTGCCAGCAGTTTACTCGCGACATCGGAGACCCAGTACTTC
TRBV20-1	NA	TRBJ1-4	many	CSARGIDIFSLGEKLFF	TGCAGTGCTAGGGGGATCGACATATTCAGCCTGGGTGAAAAACTGTTTTTT
TRBV28	NA	TRBJ1-5	many	CASSLAQSKNQPQHF	TGTGCCAGCAGTTTAGCGCAGAGTAAAAATCAGCCCCAGCATTTT
TRBV12-3/TRBV12-4	TRBD1	TRBJ2-7	few	CASRRTGRYEQYF	TGTGCCAGCAGACGGACAGGAAGATACGAGCAGTACTTC
TRBV4-3	NA	TRBJ1-6	NA	CASSQVGTLSSPLHF	TGCGCCAGCAGCCAAGTGGGGACATTGAGTTCACCCCTCCACTTT
TRBV20-1	TRBD1	TRBJ2-7	few	CSAKQGNEQYF	TGCAGTGCTAAACAGGGGAACGAGCAGTACTTC
TRBV10-2	TRBD1	TRBJ2-7	many	CASSVDRDSSYEQYF	TGCGCCAGCAGCGTGGACAGGGACAGCTCCTACGAGCAGTACTTC
TRBV7-9	NA	TRBJ2-5	many	CASSLGAGQETQYF	TGTGCCAGCAGCTTAGGAGCAGGGCAAGAGACCCAGTACTTC
TRBV19	NA	TRBJ2-7	NA	CASGRGSAYEQYF	TGTGCCAGTGGACGTGGGAGCGCCTACGAGCAGTACTTC
TRBV20-1	NA	TRBJ2-3	NA	CSARDRDRFTDTQYF	TGCAGTGCTAGAGACCGGGACCGATTCACAGATACGCAGTATTTT
TRBV21-1	NA	TRBJ2-7	NA	CASTSDSTYEQYF	TGTGCCAGCACCTCGGACAGTACCTACGAGCAGTACTTC
TRBV6-2/TRBV6-3	NA	TRBJ1-1	NA	CASSPNRATEAFF	TGTGCCAGCAGTCCCAACAGGGCCACTGAAGCTTTCTTT
TRBV5-1	NA	TRBJ2-5	few	CASSLGRGKETQYF	TGCGCCAGCAGCTTGGGCCGAGGAAAAGAGACCCAGTACTTC
TRBV30	NA	TRBJ2-7	many	CAWSVQEIYYEQYF	TGTGCCTGGAGTGTACAAGAGATCTACTACGAGCAGTACTTC
TRBV11-2	TRBD1	TRBJ1-6	many	CASSSAGTGTSPLHF	TGTGCCAGCAGCTCCGCGGGGACAGGGACTTCACCCCTCCACTTT
TRBV20-1	NA	TRBJ1-6	many	CSATRARRDSPLHF	TGCAGTGCTACCCGGGCCAGAAGAGATTCACCCCTCCACTTT
TRBV7-2	NA	TRBJ1-6	few	CASSRLPDYNSPLHF	TGTGCCAGCAGTAGACTACCAGATTATAATTCACCCCTCCACTTT
TRBV4-2	NA	TRBJ2-3	many	CASSQPQGDSLYTDTQYF	TGTGCCAGCAGCCAGCCCCAGGGAGACTCGCTTTACACAGATACGCAGTATTTT
TRBV20-1	NA	TRBJ1-2	few	CSARETALVRRGYTF	TGCAGTGCTAGAGAAACAGCTCTCGTACGGCGCGGCTACACCTTC
TRBV14	NA	TRBJ2-2	many	CASSQHTGDTGELFF	TGTGCCAGCAGCCAACATACGGGGGACACCGGGGAGCTGTTTTTT
TRBV5-6	NA	TRBJ2-5	NA	CASSLGGTKETQYF	TGTGCCAGCAGCTTGGGTGGCACAAAAGAGACCCAGTACTTC
TRBV7-9	NA	TRBJ2-5	NA	CASSRKGPQETQYF	TGTGCCAGCAGCCGGAAGGGGCCCCAAGAGACCCAGTACTTC
TRBV20-1	NA	TRBJ1-4	few	CSARDRGFDEKLFF	TGCAGTGCTAGAGACAGGGGATTCGATGAAAAACTGTTTTTT
TRBV20-1	TRBD2	TRBJ2-7	many	CSAPGLAGGNEQYF	TGCAGTGCACCGGGACTAGCGGGAGGTAACGAGCAGTACTTC
TRBV27	TRBD2	TRBJ2-3	few	CASSFAGLGTDTQYF	TGTGCCAGCAGTTTTGCCGGACTAGGCACAGATACGCAGTATTTT
TRBV28	NA	TRBJ2-1	many	CASSSGAVDNEQFF	TGTGCCAGCAGTTCCGGAGCCGTCGACAATGAGCAGTTCTTC
TRBV5-1	NA	TRBJ1-3	NA	CASSLWWDGSGNTIYF	TGCGCCAGCAGCTTGTGGTGGGACGGCTCTGGAAACACCATATATTTT
TRBV18	NA	TRBJ1-5	many	CASSPGRSLNQPQHF	TGTGCCAGCTCACCAGGCAGGTCCCTCAATCAGCCCCAGCATTTT
TRBV10-3	NA	TRBJ2-1	many	CAISESDSNEQFF	TGTGCCATCAGTGAGTCGGACTCCAATGAGCAGTTCTTC
TRBV9	NA	TRBJ2-1	many	CASSLTRGQYNEQFF	TGTGCCAGCAGCCTCACAAGGGGACAATACAATGAGCAGTTCTTC
TRBV28	NA	TRBJ2-1	many	CATRSRLGTKTNNEQFF	TGTGCCACCAGATCCCGGTTGGGCACTAAAACGAACAATGAGCAGTTCTTC
TRBV29-1	TRBD2	TRBJ2-3	many	CSVGRLAGGPDTQYF	TGCAGCGTTGGCCGACTAGCGGGAGGGCCGGATACGCAGTATTTT
TRBV5-1	NA	TRBJ1-2	few	CASSLVSGLYGYTF	TGCGCCAGCAGCTTGGTATCGGGATTGTATGGCTACACCTTC
TRBV28	NA	TRBJ2-3	many	CASSLSSSTDTQYF	TGTGCCAGCAGTTTATCTTCTAGCACAGATACGCAGTATTTT
TRBV27	NA	TRBJ1-6	NA	CASSFGLRDSPLHF	TGTGCCAGCAGTTTTGGGCTCAGAGATTCACCCCTCCACTTT
TRBV20-1	NA	TRBJ2-3	many	CSARGSLSTDTQYF	TGCAGTGCTAGAGGTTCCCTGAGCACAGATACGCAGTATTTT
TRBV28	TRBD1	TRBJ1-5	NA	CASSRGTGALQPQHF	TGTGCCAGCAGTCGGGGGACAGGGGCTTTACAGCCCCAGCATTTT
TRBV20-1	TRBD1	TRBJ1-1	few	CSARGGGQGDTEAFF	TGCAGTGCTCGAGGTGGGGGACAGGGAGACACTGAAGCTTTCTTT
TRBV4-3	TRBD2	TRBJ2-2	NA	CASSARGAGENTGELFF	TGCGCCAGCAGCGCCCGGGGAGCGGGAGAGAACACCGGGGAGCTGTTTTTT
TRBV7-9	NA	TRBJ2-1	few	CASRRTNNEQFF	TGTGCCAGCAGGAGGACGAACAATGAGCAGTTCTTC
TRBV10-3	TRBD1	TRBJ2-1	NA	CAISLAGGLDEQFF	TGTGCCATCAGTCTGGCAGGGGGCCTGGATGAGCAGTTCTTC
TRBV4-1	NA	TRBJ2-1	NA	CASSQGALRHNEQFF	TGCGCCAGCAGCCAAGGGGCACTCAGGCACAATGAGCAGTTCTTC
TRBV7-6	TRBD2	TRBJ2-1	NA	CASSLEGSGASYNEQFF	TGTGCCAGCAGCTTAGAGGGTAGCGGGGCCTCCTACAATGAGCAGTTCTTC
TRBV11-2	NA	TRBJ2-7	few	CASSRYLGSYEQYF	TGTGCCAGCAGCAGGTACCTCGGTTCCTACGAGCAGTACTTC
TRBV29-1	TRBD2	TRBJ2-3	few	CSVEGLAGVTDTQYF	TGCAGCGTCGAGGGACTAGCGGGGGTTACAGATACGCAGTATTTT
TRBV4-1	NA	TRBJ1-1	many	CASSQGLTNTEAFF	TGCGCCAGCAGCCAAGGTTTGACGAACACTGAAGCTTTCTTT
TRBV4-3	NA	TRBJ2-7	NA	CASSQGYRDTYEQYF	TGCGCCAGCAGCCAAGGCTACAGGGATACCTACGAGCAGTACTTC
TRBV7-9	NA	TRBJ2-5	many	CASSLVQGGWETQYF	TGTGCCAGCAGCTTAGTACAGGGCGGATGGGAGACCCAGTACTTC